Presented here are 29 T cell receptor beta chains from one specimen sequenced in a study of identical twins. One entry per CDR3 protein results from TCRdb running MiXCR on the 5' RACE reads. Found here are hundreds of thousands of distinct CDR3 sequences, 21% of them singletons; the top ten hold 4% to 5.5%. This sample also appeared in a second study, on T cells expressing NK-cell markers.

Sequencing used PBMCs. These receptors were collected from a young woman in good health.

This clonotype was picked up many times. V gene TRBV6-5 combines with J gene TRBJ2-5; no reliable D call. This CDR3 is built from 12 residues. Germline V lookup: CDR1 MNHEY, CDR2 SVGAGI. The ends were cut back, 0 bases at V and 4 bases at J, with 3 bases in the middle. In nucleotides, the CDR3 is TGTGCCAGCAGTTACTCACGAGAGACCCAGTACTTC. The encoded protein is CASSYSRETQYF.

This clonotype was detected a few times. V and J are TRBV7-6 and TRBJ2-7; no clear D. Trimming took 4 bases from V and 7 from J, leaving 14 bases between them. This CDR3 has 13 residues. From germline, CDR1 is SGHVS and CDR2 FNYEAQ. The CDR3 DNA reads as TGTGCCAGCAGCTCAGAGGTATTGGGTGAGCAGTACTTC. Translation gives CASSSEVLGEQYF.

This clonotype was observed a handful of times. This chain connects TRBV29-1 to TRBJ2-3; a weak D match, TRBD1 (6 bases). V lost 4 bases, J lost 2 bases, and 13 bases lay in between. This CDR3 has 14 residues. The germline V gene encodes CDR1 SQVTM and CDR2 ANQGSEA. CDR3 nucleotide sequence: TGCAGCGTTGGCTCAGGGGCTTTCACAGATACGCAGTATTTT. Residues: CSVGSGAFTDTQYF.

This clonotype showed up many times. The chain couples TRBV12-3 or TRBV12-4 to TRBJ2-1, with 10 bases identical to TRBD2. CDR3 length: 14 amino acids. Trimming took 8 bases from V and 8 from J; bases not matched to a gene: 9. DNA of the CDR3: TGTGCCAGCGGGATTAGCGGGAGGCGAGATGAGCAGTTCTTC. It encodes CASGISGRRDEQFF.

This clonotype appeared many times. V and J are TRBV5-1 and TRBJ1-1; D not certain. CDR1 is SGHRS and CDR2 is YFSETQ in the germline V gene. Trimming cost V 0 bases and J 0 bases, with 15 bases left between them. The CDR3 sequence is 17 residues long. This chain's CDR3 is CASSLGKRLLMNTEAFF. CDR3 DNA sequence: TGCGCCAGCAGCTTGGGAAAACGGCTCCTCATGAACACTGAAGCTTTCTTT.

V usage is TRBV5-5 and J usage is TRBJ2-1, with D perhaps TRBD2 (6 bases). This CDR3 comprises 14 residues. Trimming cost V 1 base and J 12 bases, with 17 bases left between them. CDR1 is SGHKS and CDR2 is YYEKEE in the germline V gene (reference sequence). CDR3 amino acids: CASSLLWGTESQFF. In DNA form, the CDR3 reads TGTGCCAGCAGCTTGCTCTGGGGGACTGAATCGCAGTTCTTC.

V gene TRBV20-1 combines with J gene TRBJ2-5; D may correspond to TRBD1 or TRBD2 (5 bases each). The CDR3 extends over 15 amino acids. Germline values: CDR1 DFQATT, CDR2 SNEGSKA (reference sequence). Trimming cost V 3 bases and J 1 base, with 15 bases left between them. The CDR3 DNA reads as TGCAGTGCTAGGTCCCCGGGACCAACCCAAGAGACCCAGTACTTC. This encodes CSARSPGPTQETQYF.

This clonotype was recorded at least ten times. This chain joins TRBV7-2 and TRBJ2-1; no definite D call. Looked up from germline, CDR1 is SGHTA and CDR2 is FQGNSA. CDR3 length: 11 residues. V was shortened by 3 bases and J by 5 bases, with 2 bases between the two germline ends. In nucleotides, the CDR3 is TGTGCCAGCAGCTTTAACAATGAGCAGTTCTTC. Translating gives CASSFNNEQFF.

There are many counts of this clonotype. The gene calls are TRBV2 and TRBJ1-2; D gene unclear. The V end was cut by 4 bases, the J end by 10 bases, with 7 bases between. Germline V gene sequence: CDR1 SNHLY, CDR2 FYNNEI. CDR3 length: 10 residues. In nucleotides, the CDR3 is TGTGCCAGCAGTGCTCTGGCCTACACCTTC. Its protein is CASSALAYTF.

This clonotype turned up a few times. The V call is TRBV9, the J call TRBJ2-7; D unclear. In germline, CDR1 is SGDLS, CDR2 YYNGEE. V lost 0 bases and J 1 base, leaving 8 bases between the germline ends. This CDR3 spans 14 amino acids. The CDR3 DNA reads TGTGCCAGCAGCGTAGGTGTCGGTTCCTACGAGCAGTACTTC. Translating it yields CASSVGVGSYEQYF.

This clonotype was recorded at least ten times. The chain has TRBV12-3 or TRBV12-4 and TRBJ2-3; D not certain. V gave up 5 bases and J gave up 5 bases, with 8 bases separating them. This CDR3 contains 12 residues. The CDR3 nucleotides read TGTGCCAGCAGTCGTAGGATAGATACGCAGTATTTT. Translating gives CASSRRIDTQYF.

The chain couples TRBV10-3 to TRBJ2-7; a possible D gene is TRBD2 (5 bases). This CDR3 region has 14 residues. The V end was cut by 8 bases, the J end by 4 bases, with 18 bases between. Germline assignment: CDR1 ENHRY and CDR2 SYGVKD. The CDR3 spells CAISPREKAYEQYF. In DNA, the CDR3 is TGTGCCATCTCCCCCCGGGAAAAAGCTTACGAGCAGTACTTC.

V is TRBV5-5 and J is TRBJ2-1, with TRBD2 matching over 7 bases. CDR1 and CDR2 from the germline V gene are SGHKS and YYEKEE (reference sequence). This CDR3 is 15 amino acids long. Trimming removed 1 base from V and 3 bases from J; junction bases left unmatched: 4. CDR3 nucleotide sequence: TGTGCCAGCAGCTTGAAGCGGGACCACTACAATGAGCAGTTCTTC. This sequence encodes CASSLKRDHYNEQFF.

This chain joins TRBV28 and TRBJ2-5; D is tentatively TRBD1 or TRBD2 (5 bases each). Trimming removed 2 bases at V and 6 bases at J, with 10 bases between. There are 13 residues in the CDR3. Germline CDR1 reads MDHEN; CDR2 reads SYDVKM. CDR3 in DNA: TGTGCCAGCAGTTTAGGGGGAGAGAAGACCCAGTACTTC. This codes for CASSLGGEKTQYF.

In its sample, this clonotype was seen a few times. The V and J genes are TRBV20-1 and TRBJ2-2; TRBD2 agrees at 7 bases. From germline, CDR1 is DFQATT and CDR2 SNEGSKA (reference sequence). This CDR3 contains 17 residues. The J segment lost 1 base and the V segment lost 0 bases, leaving 8 bases of the junction unmatched. The CDR3 sequence is CSARDMGSGGNTGELFF. The CDR3 DNA reads as TGCAGTGCTAGAGATATGGGGTCGGGGGGGAACACCGGGGAGCTGTTTTTT.

This clonotype was observed a handful of times. CDR3 sequence reads: CASSLVGADQETQYF. CDR3 nucleotides: TGTGCCAGCAGCTTAGTAGGGGCAGACCAAGAGACCCAGTACTTC. The V gene is TRBV7-2, the J gene TRBJ2-5, with D tentatively TRBD1 (5 bases). The CDR3 totals 15 residues. Germline V CDR1 and CDR2: SGHTA, FQGNSA. The ends were cut back, 1 base at V and 0 bases at J, with 9 bases in the middle.

This clonotype showed up many times. This chain uses TRBV20-1 with TRBJ2-3; 14 bases align to TRBD2. The trim removed 1 base at V and 0 bases at J, leaving 3 bases unmatched. Germline assignment: CDR1 DFQATT and CDR2 SNEGSKA (reference sequence). This CDR3 spans 17 amino acids. The CDR3 sequence: CSARGTSGGSSTDTQYF. DNA for the CDR3: TGCAGTGCTAGAGGGACTAGCGGGGGGTCTAGCACAGATACGCAGTATTTT.

At least ten counts were recorded for this clonotype. The V call is TRBV6-6, the J call TRBJ1-5; D is undetermined. CDR3 length equals 18 residues. CDR1 is MNHNY and CDR2 is SVGAGI in the germline V gene (reference sequence). The V gene lost 5 bases and the J gene lost 0 bases, with 20 bases spanning the gap. The CDR3, as DNA: TGTGCCAGCAGTAGACGAATGGCGGGCACTGATAGCAATCAGCCCCAGCATTTT. Translated, it gives CASSRRMAGTDSNQPQHF.

The V call is TRBV27, the J call TRBJ2-3; 7 positions agree with TRBD2. CDR3 length: 18 residues. CDR1 and CDR2 from the germline V gene are MNHEY and SMNVEV (reference sequence). With 0 bases clipped from V and 0 bases from J, the junction kept 9 bases outside the gene matches. CDR3 in DNA: TGTGCCAGCAGTTTATCCCCGCGGGGACTACTTAGCACAGATACGCAGTATTTT. Protein sequence: CASSLSPRGLLSTDTQYF.

The V gene is TRBV7-9, the J gene TRBJ2-3, with 7 positions matching TRBD2. Germline lookup yields CDR1 SEHNR and CDR2 FQNEAQ (reference sequence). The CDR3 is made up of 14 amino acids. J lost 8 bases, V lost 1 base, and 6 bases had no gene match. This CDR3 reads CASSLVSGGTTQYF. In DNA form, the CDR3 reads TGTGCCAGCAGCTTAGTCTCCGGGGGGACTACGCAGTATTTT.

The genes are TRBV15 and TRBJ2-2; no clear D. CDR1 LNHNV and CDR2 YYDKDF come from the germline V gene (reference sequence). V was trimmed by 0 bases and J by 7 bases, leaving 6 bases between them. The CDR3 spans 13 residues. The CDR3 DNA is TGTGCCACCAGCAGAGAGGCTTACGGGGAGCTGTTTTTT. This codes for CATSREAYGELFF.

This clonotype was counted between two and nine times. The J gene is TRBJ2-1, the V gene TRBV30; D ambiguous. V was shortened by 0 bases and J by 12 bases, with 21 bases between the two germline ends. The germline gives CDR1 GTSNPN, CDR2 SVGIG (reference sequence). CDR3 length: 15 amino acids. In DNA, the CDR3 is TGTGCCTGGAGTGTACTACGCAAGGTTCCGTTAAGGCAGTTCTTC. Its translation is CAWSVLRKVPLRQFF.

This clonotype showed up many times. The chain joins TRBV27 to TRBJ1-1, with D unresolved. Germline V lookup: CDR1 MNHEY, CDR2 SMNVEV (reference sequence). The length of the CDR3 is 14 residues. The ends were cut back, 1 base at V and 1 base at J, with 7 bases in the middle. CDR3 sequence reads: CASSLLGQNTEAFF. The CDR3, as DNA: TGTGCCAGCAGTTTATTGGGTCAGAACACTGAAGCTTTCTTT.

CDR3 nucleotide sequence: TGCGCCAGCAGTGTGGGGGATACGGAGACCCAGTACTTC. Amino acid sequence: CASSVGDTETQYF. V is TRBV10-1 and J is TRBJ2-5, with D perhaps TRBD1 or TRBD2 (5 bases each). Germline CDR1 WNHNN, CDR2 SYGVQD (reference sequence). Trimming shortened V by 4 bases and J by 5 bases, and 11 bases separated the two germline ends. This CDR3 contains 13 residues.

A few counts support this clonotype. The chain combines TRBV29-1 with TRBJ2-1, with 13 nucleotides matching TRBD2. The germline V gene encodes CDR1 SQVTM and CDR2 ANQGSEA. Unmatched junction bases numbered 9, after V lost 7 bases and J lost 6 bases. CDR3 length equals 15 residues. The CDR3 region has the DNA TGCAGCGCCCGAGGACTAGCGGGAGTTCTCAATGAGCAGTTCTTC. It codes for CSARGLAGVLNEQFF.

This chain connects TRBV4-2 to TRBJ2-2; D is unresolved. Germline V gene lookup returns CDR1 LGHNA and CDR2 YNFKEQ. CDR3 length: 14 amino acids. V was shortened by 0 bases and J by 5 bases, with 7 bases between the two germline ends. The CDR3: CASSQDAGTGELFF. CDR3 bases: TGTGCCAGCAGCCAAGATGCAGGAACCGGGGAGCTGTTTTTT.

The CDR3 is CSMCRINQETQYF. CDR3 coding DNA: TGCAGTATGTGCCGGATTAACCAAGAGACCCAGTACTTC. The chain employs TRBV20-1 and TRBJ2-5; D remains ambiguous. The CDR3 is 13 amino acids. V lost 8 bases, J lost 0 bases, and 13 bases lay in between. CDR1 is DFQATT, CDR2 SNEGSKA, per germline (reference sequence).

Comment on this clonotype: A much larger clone sits a single nucleotide away, making a read error possible. The chain combines TRBV20-1 with TRBJ2-7; maybe TRBD2 (6 bases). The length of the CDR3 is 14 residues. Germline V lookup: CDR1 DFQATT, CDR2 SNEGSKA (reference sequence). CDR3 protein: CRARRLELSYEQYF. CDR3 DNA: TGCAGAGCTCGTCGACTAGAACTTTCCTACGAGCAGTACTTC.

There are a few counts of this clonotype. This chain connects TRBV7-9 to TRBJ2-1; D not resolved. CDR1 is SEHNR and CDR2 is FQNEAQ in the germline V gene (reference sequence). This CDR3 spans 14 amino acids. The V end lost 0 bases, the J end lost 12 bases, and 15 bases lay between the germline ends. CDR3 nucleotide sequence: TGTGCCAGCAGCTTAGCGAGATCTCTCGATGGGCAGTTCTTC. Its translation: CASSLARSLDGQFF.